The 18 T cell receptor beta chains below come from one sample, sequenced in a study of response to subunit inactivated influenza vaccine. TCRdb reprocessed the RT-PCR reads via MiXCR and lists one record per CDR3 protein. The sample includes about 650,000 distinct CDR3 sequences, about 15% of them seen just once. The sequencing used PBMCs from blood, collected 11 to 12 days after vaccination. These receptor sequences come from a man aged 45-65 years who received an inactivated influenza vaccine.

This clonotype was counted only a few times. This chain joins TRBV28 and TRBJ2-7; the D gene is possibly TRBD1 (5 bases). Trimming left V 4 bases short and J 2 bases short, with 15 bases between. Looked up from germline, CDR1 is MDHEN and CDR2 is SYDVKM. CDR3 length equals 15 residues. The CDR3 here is CASSSPQGIAYEQYF. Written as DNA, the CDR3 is TGTGCCAGCAGTTCCCCCCAGGGAATAGCCTACGAGCAGTACTTC.

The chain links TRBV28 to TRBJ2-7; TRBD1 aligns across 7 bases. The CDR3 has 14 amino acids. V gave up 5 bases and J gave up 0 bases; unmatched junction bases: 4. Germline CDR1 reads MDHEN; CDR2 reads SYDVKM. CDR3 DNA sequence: TGTGCCAGCAGTAGACAGGGCAACTCCTACGAGCAGTACTTC. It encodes CASSRQGNSYEQYF.

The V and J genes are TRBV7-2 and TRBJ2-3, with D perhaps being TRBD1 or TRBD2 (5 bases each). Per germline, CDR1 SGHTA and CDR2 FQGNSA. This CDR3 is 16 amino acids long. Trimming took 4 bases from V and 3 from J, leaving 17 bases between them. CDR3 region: CASSSRGQRVTDTQYF. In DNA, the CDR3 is TGTGCCAGCAGCTCGAGGGGTCAGCGCGTAACAGATACGCAGTATTTT. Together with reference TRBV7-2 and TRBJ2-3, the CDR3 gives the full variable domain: GAGVSQSPSNKVTEKGKDVELRCDPISGHTALYWYRQSLGQGLEFLIYFQGNSAPDKSGLPSDRFSAERTGGSVSTLTIQRTQQEDSAVYLCASSSRGQRVTDTQYFGPGTRLTVL.

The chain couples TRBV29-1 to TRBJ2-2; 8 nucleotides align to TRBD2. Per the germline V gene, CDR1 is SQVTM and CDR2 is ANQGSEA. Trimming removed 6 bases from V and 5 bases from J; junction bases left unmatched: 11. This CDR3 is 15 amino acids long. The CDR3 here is CSVSGRGARTGELFF. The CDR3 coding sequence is TGCAGCGTAAGCGGGCGGGGGGCAAGGACCGGGGAGCTGTTTTTT.

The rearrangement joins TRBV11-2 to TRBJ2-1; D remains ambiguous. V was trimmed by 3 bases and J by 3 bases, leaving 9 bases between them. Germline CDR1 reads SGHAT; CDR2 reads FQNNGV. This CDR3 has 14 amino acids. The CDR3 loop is CASSFPEFYNEQFF. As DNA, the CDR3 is TGTGCCAGCAGCTTTCCAGAGTTCTACAATGAGCAGTTCTTC.

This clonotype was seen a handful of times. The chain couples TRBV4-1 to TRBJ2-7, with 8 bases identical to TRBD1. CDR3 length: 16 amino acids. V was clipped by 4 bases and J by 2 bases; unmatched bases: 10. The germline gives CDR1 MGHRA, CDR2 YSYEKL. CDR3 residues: CASSPSFTGGTYEQYF. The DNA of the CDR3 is TGCGCCAGCAGCCCCTCGTTTACAGGGGGAACCTACGAGCAGTACTTC.

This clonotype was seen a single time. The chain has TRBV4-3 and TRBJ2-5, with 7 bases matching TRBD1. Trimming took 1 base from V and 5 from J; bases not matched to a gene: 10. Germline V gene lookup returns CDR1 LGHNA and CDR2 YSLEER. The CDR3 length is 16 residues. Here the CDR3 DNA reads TGCGCCAGCAGCCAAGGTTGGAGACAGGGTATGGAGACCCAGTACTTC. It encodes CASSQGWRQGMETQYF.

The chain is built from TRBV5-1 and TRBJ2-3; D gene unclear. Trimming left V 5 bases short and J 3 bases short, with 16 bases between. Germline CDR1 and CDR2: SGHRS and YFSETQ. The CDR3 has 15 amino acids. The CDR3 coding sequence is TGCGCCAGCAGTCAAACGGGCCGCGGTACAGATACGCAGTATTTT. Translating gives CASSQTGRGTDTQYF.

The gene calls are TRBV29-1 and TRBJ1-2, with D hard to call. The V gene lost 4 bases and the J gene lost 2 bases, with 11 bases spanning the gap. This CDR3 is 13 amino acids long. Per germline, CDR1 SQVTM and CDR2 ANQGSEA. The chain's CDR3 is CSVAGSLNYGYTF. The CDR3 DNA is TGCAGCGTTGCCGGGAGTCTGAACTATGGCTACACCTTC.

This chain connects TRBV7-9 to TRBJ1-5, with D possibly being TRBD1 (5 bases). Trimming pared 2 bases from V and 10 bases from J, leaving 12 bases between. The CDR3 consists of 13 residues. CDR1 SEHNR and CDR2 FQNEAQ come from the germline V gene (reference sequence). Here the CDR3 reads CASSLQGKVPQHF. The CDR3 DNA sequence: TGTGCCAGCAGCTTACAGGGTAAAGTTCCCCAGCATTTT.

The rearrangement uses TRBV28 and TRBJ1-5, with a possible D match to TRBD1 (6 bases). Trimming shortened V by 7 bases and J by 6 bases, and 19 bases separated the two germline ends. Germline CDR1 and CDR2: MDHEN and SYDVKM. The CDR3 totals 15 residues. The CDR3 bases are TGTGCCAGCACCTCGTCACTAACAGGGTTTCAGCCCCAGCATTTT. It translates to CASTSSLTGFQPQHF.

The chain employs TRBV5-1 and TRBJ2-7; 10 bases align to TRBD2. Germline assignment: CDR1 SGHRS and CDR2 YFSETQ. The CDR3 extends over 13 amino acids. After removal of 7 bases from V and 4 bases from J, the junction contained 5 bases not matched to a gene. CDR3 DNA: TGCGCCAGCGGGGTAGCGGGAGGTTACGAGCAGTACTTC. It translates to CASGVAGGYEQYF.

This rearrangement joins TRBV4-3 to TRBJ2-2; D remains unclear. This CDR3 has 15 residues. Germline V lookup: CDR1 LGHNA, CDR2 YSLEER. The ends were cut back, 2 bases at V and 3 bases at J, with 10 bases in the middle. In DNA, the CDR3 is TGCGCCAGCAGCCAAAACAGACCTTACACCGGGGAGCTGTTTTTT. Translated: CASSQNRPYTGELFF.

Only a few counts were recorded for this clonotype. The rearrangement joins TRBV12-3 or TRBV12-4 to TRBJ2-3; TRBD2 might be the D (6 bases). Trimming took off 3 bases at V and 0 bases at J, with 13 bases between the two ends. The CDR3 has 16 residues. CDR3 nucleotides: TGTGCCAGCAGTTTGTGGGGGGTTGCTAGCACAGATACGCAGTATTTT. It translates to CASSLWGVASTDTQYF.

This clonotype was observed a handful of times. The CDR3 protein is CASSKAGASYNEQFF. In nucleotides, the CDR3 is TGCGCCAGCAGCAAAGCGGGGGCCTCCTACAATGAGCAGTTCTTC. The V gene is TRBV5-1, the J gene TRBJ2-1, with 8 bases lining up with TRBD2. The V gene's germline CDR1 is SGHRS and CDR2 YFSETQ. V lost 4 bases to trimming and J lost 0 bases; unmatched junction nucleotides: 3. The CDR3 runs 15 residues.

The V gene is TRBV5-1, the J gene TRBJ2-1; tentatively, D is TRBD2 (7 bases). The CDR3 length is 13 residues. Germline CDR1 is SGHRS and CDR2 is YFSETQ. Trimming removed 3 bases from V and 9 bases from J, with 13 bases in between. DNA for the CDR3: TGCGCCAGCAGCTCGTACAGGGAGGGTGAGCAGTTCTTC. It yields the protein CASSSYREGEQFF.

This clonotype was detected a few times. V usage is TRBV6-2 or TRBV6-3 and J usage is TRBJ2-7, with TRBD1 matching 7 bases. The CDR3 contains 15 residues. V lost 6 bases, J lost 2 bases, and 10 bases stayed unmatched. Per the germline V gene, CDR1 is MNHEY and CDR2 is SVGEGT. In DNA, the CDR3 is TGTGCCAGCAGATCCGGGACAGTTTTTACCTACGAGCAGTACTTC. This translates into CASRSGTVFTYEQYF.

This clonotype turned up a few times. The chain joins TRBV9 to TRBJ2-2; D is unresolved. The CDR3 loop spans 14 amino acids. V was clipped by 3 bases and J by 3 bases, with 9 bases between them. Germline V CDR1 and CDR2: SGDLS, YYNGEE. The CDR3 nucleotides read TGTGCCAGCAGCGCATCGTGGGACACCGGGGAGCTGTTTTTT. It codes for CASSASWDTGELFF. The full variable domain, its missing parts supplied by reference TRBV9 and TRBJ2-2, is DSGVTQTPKHLITATGQRVTLRCSPRSGDLSVYWYQQSLDQGLQFLIQYYNGEERAKGNILERFSAQQFPDLHSELNLSSLELGDSALYFCASSASWDTGELFFGEGSRLTVL.